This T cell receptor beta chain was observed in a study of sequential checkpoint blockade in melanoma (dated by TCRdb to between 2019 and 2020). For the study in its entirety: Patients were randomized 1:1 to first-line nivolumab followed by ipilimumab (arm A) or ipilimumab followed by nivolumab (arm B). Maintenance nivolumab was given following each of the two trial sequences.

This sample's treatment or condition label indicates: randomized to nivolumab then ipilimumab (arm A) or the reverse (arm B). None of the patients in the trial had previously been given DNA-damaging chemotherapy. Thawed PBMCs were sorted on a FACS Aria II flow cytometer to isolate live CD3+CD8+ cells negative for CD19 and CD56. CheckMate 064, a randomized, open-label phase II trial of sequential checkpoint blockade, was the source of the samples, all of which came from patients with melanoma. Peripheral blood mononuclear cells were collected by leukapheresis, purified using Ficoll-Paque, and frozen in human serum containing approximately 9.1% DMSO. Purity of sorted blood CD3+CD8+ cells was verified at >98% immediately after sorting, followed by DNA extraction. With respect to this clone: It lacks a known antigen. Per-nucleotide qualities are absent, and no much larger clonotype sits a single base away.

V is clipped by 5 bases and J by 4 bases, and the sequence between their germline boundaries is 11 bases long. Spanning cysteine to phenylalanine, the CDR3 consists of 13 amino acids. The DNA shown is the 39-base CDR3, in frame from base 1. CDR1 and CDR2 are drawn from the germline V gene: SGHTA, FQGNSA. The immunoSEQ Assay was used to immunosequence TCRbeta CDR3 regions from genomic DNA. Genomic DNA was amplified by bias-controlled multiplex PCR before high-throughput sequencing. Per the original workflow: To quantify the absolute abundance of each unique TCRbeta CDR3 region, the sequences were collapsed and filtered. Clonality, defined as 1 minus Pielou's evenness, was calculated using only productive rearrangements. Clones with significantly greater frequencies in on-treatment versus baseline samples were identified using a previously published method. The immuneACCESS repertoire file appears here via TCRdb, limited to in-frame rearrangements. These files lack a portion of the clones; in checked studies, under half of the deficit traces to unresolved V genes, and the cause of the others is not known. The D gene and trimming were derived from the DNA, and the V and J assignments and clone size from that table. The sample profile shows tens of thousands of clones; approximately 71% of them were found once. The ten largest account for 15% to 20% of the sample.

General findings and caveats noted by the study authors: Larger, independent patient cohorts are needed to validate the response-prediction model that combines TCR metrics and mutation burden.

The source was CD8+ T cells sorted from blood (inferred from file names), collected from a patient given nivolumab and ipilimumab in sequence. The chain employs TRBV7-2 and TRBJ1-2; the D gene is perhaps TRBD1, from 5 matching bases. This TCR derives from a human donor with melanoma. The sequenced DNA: TGTGCCAGCAGCCCCGGGACTGCCTATGGCTACACCTTC. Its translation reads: CASSPGTAYGYTF.